This record covers a single T cell receptor beta chain. The data were obtained in a study of blood T cells in healthy people across ages. Each sample yielded at least 6 million isolated PBMCs. The germline CDR1 and CDR2 sequences are SGHDT and YYEEEE. The CDR3 length is 13 residues. Together with a sample-barcoded 5' primer, a J-beta primer mix was included in a second PCR lasting about 7 to 12 cycles. A single record per CDR3 protein comes from TCRdb applying MiXCR to the 5' RACE reads. The sample yields 1,100,000 or so distinct CDR3 sequences, under 45% seen once. The origin of this receptor is a woman in her fifties or sixties in good health. The chain is built from TRBV5-6 and TRBJ2-4; the D gene is possibly TRBD1 (5 bases). TRBJ2-7 matches the DNA end more closely, so the J call is doubtful. Sequencing input: blood. This CDR3 is CASSPWTNYEQYF. The CDR3 coding sequence is TGTGCCAGCTCCCCCTGGACAAACTACGAGCAGTACTTC.